The sequence of this T cell receptor (beta chain) was determined in a study of blood T cell repertoires in COVID-19. Study details: There were acute and convalescent COVID-19 samples, and they came from the United States, Italy and Spain.

V shed 5 bases and J shed 3 bases, with 16 bases lying between them. The CDR3 consists of 15 residues. Per the germline V gene, CDR1 is SEHNR and CDR2 is FQNEAQ (reference sequence). This table comes from immunoSEQ multiplex PCR, and its TCRdb copy is limited to in-frame clones, with some not included. Among under 300,000 clones, about 90% were seen once, and the ten largest hold 0.95% to 1.5%. Participant-reported clinical history was the basis for cohort assignment. V usage is TRBV7-9 and J usage is TRBJ1-1; weak D call: TRBD1 (5 bases). Sequencing was carried out using PBMCs or T cells enriched from blood (not recorded which). The receptor comes from a human donor in a cohort exposed to, infected with or recovered from COVID-19 (not recorded which). The donor label of this sample is uncertain. The CDR3 DNA sequence: TGTGCCAGCAGCCGCGTTGGGGGGTCTGACACTGAAGCTTTCTTT. Protein product: CASSRVGGSDTEAFF.